Below are 13 T cell receptor beta chains sequenced from a single sample in a study of naive and memory T cell subsets. Both TRBC1 and TRBC2 were covered by a beta constant-region primer of two equimolar oligonucleotides. Nested alpha and beta constant-region primers with the SP2 primer drove four PCR rounds on ligated cDNA. TCRdb re-derived calls from the UMI-ligation and nested PCR reads in MiXCR, one entry per CDR3 protein. The profile shows about 120,000 distinct CDR3 sequences, 36% of them singletons. The sequenced material came from central memory CD4+ T cells from blood. The receptors come from a human donor in good health.

This clonotype was observed many times. The rearrangement joins TRBV4-1 to TRBJ2-3; D might be TRBD1 or TRBD2, each matching 6 bases. Trimming pared 1 base from V and 0 bases from J, leaving 17 bases between. Germline-derived CDR1 and CDR2 are MGHRA and YSYEKL. The CDR3 extends over 18 amino acids. DNA of the CDR3: TGCGCCAGCAGCCAAGGGGCCTTTCGGGGGCCTAGCACAGATACGCAGTATTTT. Its protein product is CASSQGAFRGPSTDTQYF.

The chain is built from TRBV7-8 and TRBJ2-1; unclear D gene. V was shortened by 2 bases and J by 10 bases, with 12 bases between the two germline ends. CDR1 is SGHVS, CDR2 FQNEAQ, per germline. CDR3 size: 13 residues. The CDR3 coding sequence is TGTGCCAGCAGCTTAAACGTTGGCGACGAGCAGTTCTTC. It yields the protein CASSLNVGDEQFF.

The V and J genes are TRBV7-3 and TRBJ1-5, with D uncertain. The V and J ends lost 3 bases and 7 bases respectively, with 10 bases between them. The CDR3 runs to 13 residues. The germline gives CDR1 SGHTA, CDR2 FQGTGA. The CDR3 region has the DNA TGTGCCAGCAGCTTGGATGACGGGCAGCCCCAGCATTTT. Translated, it gives CASSLDDGQPQHF. Full variable domain (missing parts from reference TRBV7-3 and TRBJ1-5): GAGVSQTPSNKVTEKGKYVELRCDPISGHTALYWYRQSLGQGPEFLIYFQGTGAADDSGLPNDRFFAVRPEGSVSTLKIQRTERGDSAVYLCASSLDDGQPQHFGDGTRLSIL.

The sample holds a few counts of this clonotype. This chain joins TRBV28 and TRBJ1-6, with 7 bases that match TRBD1. The germline V gene has CDR1 MDHEN and CDR2 SYDVKM. V trimming: 5 bases; J trimming: 13 bases; junction bases outside the gene matches: 23. The CDR3 runs to 18 residues. The CDR3 bases are TGTGCCAGCAGTAAACTAATGAGGGCCAGGGGGTTTACATCGCCCCTCCACTTT. Translating it yields CASSKLMRARGFTSPLHF.

CDR3 loop: CASTTLGNYGYTF. Here the CDR3 DNA reads TGTGCCAGCACCACGCTCGGAAACTATGGCTACACCTTC. V usage is TRBV3-1 and J usage is TRBJ1-2; D gene unclear. The CDR3 has 13 residues. Germline values: CDR1 LGHDT, CDR2 YNNKEL (reference sequence). Trimming removed 7 bases from V and 2 bases from J, with 11 bases in between. Variable domain in full (rest from reference TRBV3-1 and TRBJ1-2): DTAVSQTPKYLVTQMGNDKSIKCEQNLGHDTMYWYKQDSKKFLKIMFSYNNKELIINETVPNRFSPKSPDKAHLNLHINSLELGDSAVYFCASTTLGNYGYTFGSGTRLTVV.

V gene TRBV20-1 combines with J gene TRBJ1-1, with D perhaps matching TRBD1 (5 bases). Between the trimmed V and J ends, which lost 7 bases and 4 bases, there was a span of 13 bases. Germline assignment: CDR1 DFQATT and CDR2 SNEGSKA (reference sequence). This CDR3 is built from 12 residues. The CDR3: CSEPGFSTEAFF. CDR3 in DNA: TGCAGTGAACCAGGGTTTAGCACTGAAGCTTTCTTT.

V usage is TRBV5-6 and J usage is TRBJ2-7; possible D gene TRBD2, 6 bases. This CDR3 comprises 15 residues. Germline values: CDR1 SGHDT, CDR2 YYEEEE. V was shortened by 0 bases and J by 0 bases, with 10 bases between the two germline ends. For the CDR3, the DNA is TGTGCCAGCAGCTTGGAAGCTAGCGCCTCCTACGAGCAGTACTTC. Its protein product is CASSLEASASYEQYF. The whole variable domain, remainder taken from reference TRBV5-6 and TRBJ2-7, is DAGVTQSPTHLIKTRGQQVTLRCSPKSGHDTVSWYQQALGQGPQFIFQYYEEEERQRGNFPDRFSGHQFPNYSSELNVNALLLGDSALYLCASSLEASASYEQYFGPGTRLTVT.

V usage is TRBV2 and J usage is TRBJ2-5, with D unclear. V gave up 5 bases and J gave up 5 bases, with 9 bases separating them. Germline V CDR1 and CDR2: SNHLY, FYNNEI. The length of the CDR3 is 12 residues. CDR3 loop: CASSIEGETQYF. The CDR3 region has the DNA TGTGCCAGCAGTATCGAAGGGGAGACCCAGTACTTC.

The chain is built from TRBV7-9 and TRBJ2-1; no definite D call. V dropped 1 base and J dropped 13 bases, with 17 bases sitting between them. The CDR3 runs 14 residues. Germline CDR1 SEHNR, CDR2 FQNEAQ (reference sequence). The DNA of the CDR3 is TGTGCCAGCAGCTTAGAGGCCAACGCATTGAGACAGTTCTTC. Encoded protein: CASSLEANALRQFF.

The V and J genes are TRBV30 and TRBJ1-2; TRBD1 is a possible D gene (6 bases). The CDR3 covers 11 residues. Germline V CDR1 and CDR2: GTSNPN, SVGIG (reference sequence). Between the trimmed V and J ends, which lost 3 bases and 9 bases, there was a span of 11 bases. In nucleotides, the CDR3 is TGTGCCTGGAGGGGGGACATTAGCTACACCTTC. It encodes CAWRGDISYTF. Based on the CDR3 plus reference TRBV30 and TRBJ1-2, the full variable domain is SQTIHQWPATLVQPVGSPLSLECTVEGTSNPNLYWYRQAAGRGLQLLFYSVGIGQISSEVPQNLSASRPQDRQFILSSKKLLLSDSGFYLCAWRGDISYTFGSGTRLTVV.

This clonotype was seen more than once but under ten times. The chain is built from TRBV24-1 and TRBJ2-3; D tentatively reads TRBD1 or TRBD2 (5 bases each). The germline V gene encodes CDR1 KGHDR and CDR2 SFDVKD. CDR3 size: 16 residues. V dropped 4 bases and J dropped 4 bases, with 17 bases sitting between them. The CDR3 region is CATSDPSTGLADTQYF. CDR3 bases: TGTGCCACCAGTGACCCTTCAACGGGGCTGGCAGATACGCAGTATTTT.

This clonotype was seen ten or more times. This rearrangement joins TRBV6-5 to TRBJ2-4; 8 bases are a match to TRBD2. Germline CDR1 reads MNHEY; CDR2 reads SVGAGI. The CDR3 is 13 residues long. V shed 5 bases, J shed 14 bases, and the junction held 11 bases outside the gene matches. In DNA form, the CDR3 reads TGTGCCAGCAGTCTTGGAATAGCGGGAACCAAGTACTTC. Residues: CASSLGIAGTKYF.

The rearrangement uses TRBV7-2 and TRBJ2-3; D not certain. The length of the CDR3 is 11 residues. V lost 5 bases, J lost 6 bases, and 6 bases lay in between. CDR1 SGHTA and CDR2 FQGNSA come from the germline V gene. The CDR3 spells CASSVSDTQYF. Here the CDR3 DNA reads TGTGCCAGCAGCGTTTCCGATACGCAGTATTTT. The full variable domain, rest sourced from reference TRBV7-2 and TRBJ2-3, is GAGVSQSPSNKVTEKGKDVELRCDPISGHTALYWYRQSLGQGLEFLIYFQGNSAPDKSGLPSDRFSAERTGGSVSTLTIQRTQQEDSAVYLCASSVSDTQYFGPGTRLTVL.